Listed here are 20 T cell receptor beta chains from one sample, sequenced in a study of cytomegalovirus exposure and HLA in healthy donors. With 60 Vbeta and 13 Jbeta primers, the PCR was carried out. Clones were sequenced by immunoSEQ multiplex PCR, and TCRdb holds only the in-frame ones, with some missing. The repertoire has fewer than 200,000 clones, roughly three quarters of them found once; the top ten carry 1.3% to 1.5%. Sequencing was carried out using PBMCs. These receptors were collected from a man in his sixties in good health and CMV-seronegative.

The chain employs TRBV7-8 and TRBJ2-3; 7 bases map to TRBD1. Trimming removed 5 bases from V and 4 bases from J; junction bases left unmatched: 3. This CDR3 has 13 residues. Germline CDR1 is SGHVS and CDR2 is FQNEAQ. This CDR3 reads CASSEQGSDTQYF. CDR3 bases: TGTGCCAGCAGCGAACAGGGGTCAGATACGCAGTATTTT.

With regard to this clone: A read error may account for a junction end that differs from germline. The rearrangement joins TRBV11-2 to TRBJ2-1; TRBD2 agrees at 8 bases. From germline, CDR1 is SGHAT and CDR2 FQNNGV. The CDR3 consists of 14 residues. The CDR3 DNA follows: TGTGCCAGCAGCCCCCGGACTAGCTACCATGAGCAGTTCTTC. This encodes CASSPRTSYHEQFF.

The J gene is TRBJ2-7, the V gene TRBV21-1; TRBD1, the table's D call, lacks a check against the DNA. TRBV21-1 is reported as a pseudogene. The CDR3 has 15 amino acids. The CDR3 nucleotides are TGTGCCAGCAGCAAAGGAGCCGCACAGGTGTTTAGGCAGTACTTC. Residues: CASSKGAAQVFRQYF.

This clone was seen a few times. This sequence joins TRBV6-6 and TRBJ1-2; TRBD1 matches at 12 bases. Trimming took 5 bases from V and 7 from J; bases not matched to a gene: 8. CDR1 and CDR2 from the germline V gene are MNHNY and SVGAGI (reference sequence). The CDR3 loop spans 15 amino acids. Here the CDR3 reads CASSKPGQGAVGYTF. The CDR3 nucleotides read TGTGCCAGCAGTAAACCGGGACAGGGGGCAGTTGGCTACACCTTC.

This clone was recorded a few times. The chain combines TRBV28 with TRBJ2-1; TRBD2 agrees at 12 bases. Germline CDR1 reads MDHEN; CDR2 reads SYDVKM. There are 14 residues in the CDR3. Germline trimming cut 5 bases from V and 10 bases from J; bases unmatched to any gene: 6. DNA for the CDR3: TGTGCCAGCAGTCGACTAGCGGGAGTTTTGGAGCAGTTCTTC. Amino acid sequence: CASSRLAGVLEQFF. The full variable domain, with the rest looked up from reference TRBV28 and TRBJ2-1, is DVKVTQSSRYLVKRTGEKVFLECVQDMDHENMFWYRQDPGLGLRLIYFSYDVKMKEKGDIPEGYSVSREKKERFSLILESASTNQTSMYLCASSRLAGVLEQFFGPGTRLTVL.

This clone was seen a handful of times. V and J are TRBV25-1 and TRBJ2-5; possibly TRBD2 for D (7 bases). The CDR3 is 14 amino acids. Germline CDR1 and CDR2: MGHDK and SYGVNS. Trimming shortened V by 6 bases and J by 4 bases, and 15 bases separated the two germline ends. CDR3 sequence (DNA): TGTGCCAGCAGAGGGGGGGCGATTTCAGAGACCCAGTACTTC. It specifies CASRGGAISETQYF.

In its sample, this clone was seen a few times. The chain carries TRBV7-9 and TRBJ1-1; no clear D gene. CDR3 length: 13 amino acids. V dropped 6 bases and J dropped 0 bases, with 8 bases sitting between them. Germline V lookup: CDR1 SEHNR, CDR2 FQNEAQ (reference sequence). The CDR3 is CASSPYLNTEAFF. In DNA form, the CDR3 reads TGTGCCAGCAGTCCTTATTTGAACACTGAAGCTTTCTTT.

This clone came up once. The chain combines TRBV10-3 with TRBJ2-5; no clear D. Trimming removed 7 bases at V and 5 bases at J, with 14 bases between. The CDR3 totals 13 residues. CDR1 and CDR2 (germline): ENHRY, SYGVKD. The CDR3 protein is CAINMGLLETQYF. Written as DNA, the CDR3 is TGTGCCATCAACATGGGCCTCCTGGAGACCCAGTACTTC.

The chain joins TRBV7-2 to TRBJ2-7; a possible D gene is TRBD2 (6 bases). The CDR3 has 16 amino acids. The V end lost 4 bases, the J end lost 2 bases, and 18 bases lay between the germline ends. Germline V CDR1 and CDR2: SGHTA, FQGNSA. The CDR3 region is CASSSKVGGDAYEQYF. The DNA for the CDR3 is TGTGCCAGCAGCTCCAAGGTGGGGGGAGACGCCTACGAGCAGTACTTC. The complete variable domain, with remaining parts taken from reference TRBV7-2 and TRBJ2-7, reads GAGVSQSPSNKVTEKGKDVELRCDPISGHTALYWYRQSLGQGLEFLIYFQGNSAPDKSGLPSDRFSAERTGGSVSTLTIQRTQQEDSAVYLCASSSKVGGDAYEQYFGPGTRLTVT.

This clone has only a few counts. Distinct nucleotide sequences in the sample also encode this CDR3. V usage is TRBV5-1 and J usage is TRBJ2-5; 11 positions agree with TRBD1. Per the germline V gene, CDR1 is SGHRS and CDR2 is YFSETQ. This CDR3 is 16 amino acids long. V shed 0 bases and J 2 bases; nucleotides not matched to a gene: 3. The CDR3 DNA reads TGCGCCAGCAGCTTGGGGGGGACAGGGGGTCAAGAGACCCAGTACTTC. Protein product: CASSLGGTGGQETQYF.

The chain employs TRBV4-3 and TRBJ2-7; D might be TRBD1 (5 bases). Germline V gene sequence: CDR1 LGHNA, CDR2 YSLEER. The V and J ends lost 0 bases and 0 bases respectively, with 9 bases between them. The CDR3 is 15 residues long. CDR3 sequence reads: CASSQEIGDSYEQYF. The CDR3 nucleotides read TGCGCCAGCAGCCAAGAGATAGGGGACTCCTACGAGCAGTACTTC.

The V call is TRBV5-1, the J call TRBJ1-2, with D unresolved. This CDR3 is 12 amino acids long. Germline CDR1 is SGHRS and CDR2 is YFSETQ. Trimming stripped 4 bases from V and 8 bases from J, with 12 bases between. The CDR3 sequence is CASSLGPMGYTF. In DNA form, the CDR3 reads TGCGCCAGCAGCCTTGGGCCTATGGGCTACACCTTC. Using reference TRBV5-1 and TRBJ1-2 for the parts outside the CDR3, the full variable domain is KAGVTQTPRYLIKTRGQQVTLSCSPISGHRSVSWYQQTPGQGLQFLFEYFSETQRNKGNFPGRFSGRQFSNSRSEMNVSTLELGDSALYLCASSLGPMGYTFGSGTRLTVV.

The genes are TRBV9 and TRBJ2-1; 7 bases agree with TRBD2. The CDR3 is 18 amino acids. Germline V CDR1 and CDR2: SGDLS, YYNGEE. V gave up 0 bases and J gave up 4 bases; unmatched junction bases: 13. The CDR3 here is CASSVALSGRGTYNEQFF. The CDR3 bases are TGTGCCAGCAGCGTAGCCCTCTCAGGGCGGGGGACTTACAATGAGCAGTTCTTC.

This clone was observed a handful of times. For the CDR3, the DNA is TGTGCCAGCCTTAGGACAGGCTCCTCAAATGAAGCTTTCTTT. Amino acid sequence: CASLRTGSSNEAFF. The rearrangement uses TRBV2 and TRBJ1-1, with TRBD1 matching over 7 bases. Trimming at V came to 8 bases and at J to 7 bases, leaving 13 bases not matched to a gene. The CDR3 has 14 amino acids. Germline V gene data show CDR1 as SNHLY and CDR2 as FYNNEI.

In its sample, this clone was seen a few times. The V and J genes are TRBV19 and TRBJ2-1; D possibly corresponds to TRBD2 (5 bases). V was trimmed by 4 bases and J by 0 bases, leaving 16 bases between them. CDR1 is LNHDA and CDR2 is SQIVND in the germline V gene (reference sequence). CDR3 size: 17 residues. The CDR3 sequence is CASSNRPSGSSYNEQFF. CDR3 nucleotides: TGTGCCAGTAGTAACCGGCCCAGCGGCAGCTCCTACAATGAGCAGTTCTTC.

This clone was recorded once. The V gene is TRBV15, the J gene TRBJ2-7; 13 bases match TRBD2. Per germline, CDR1 LNHNV and CDR2 YYDKDF (reference sequence). The CDR3 sequence is 16 residues long. J was trimmed by 5 bases and V by 6 bases; bases with no gene match: 10. This CDR3 reads CATSLWTSGSRHEQYF. The CDR3 DNA reads as TGTGCCACCAGTTTGTGGACTAGCGGGAGTAGGCACGAGCAGTACTTC.

V and J are TRBV18 and TRBJ2-5; 12 bases fit TRBD1. This CDR3 spans 16 amino acids. J was trimmed by 5 bases and V by 3 bases; bases with no gene match: 7. Germline V gene sequence: CDR1 KGHSH, CDR2 LQKENI. CDR3 in DNA: TGTGCCAGCTCACCGGGGACAGGGGGCGCCGGGGAGACCCAGTACTTC. Protein sequence: CASSPGTGGAGETQYF.

The V call is TRBV19, the J call TRBJ1-5, with D perhaps TRBD1 (5 bases). The V gene's germline CDR1 is LNHDA and CDR2 SQIVND (reference sequence). The CDR3 contains 13 residues. Between the trimmed V and J ends, which lost 3 bases and 4 bases, there was a span of 7 bases. Written as DNA, the CDR3 is TGTGCCAGTAGTATGTCAGGGAATCAGCCCCAGCATTTT. Encoded protein: CASSMSGNQPQHF.

V gene TRBV27 combines with J gene TRBJ2-7, with 13 bases fitting TRBD2. Germline CDR1 reads MNHEY; CDR2 reads SMNVEV (reference sequence). V was clipped by 3 bases and J by 6 bases; unmatched bases: 11. The CDR3 spans 17 residues. The CDR3 nucleotides read TGTGCCAGCAGTTTTCGGATACTAGCGGGAGGGCTCCGCGAGCAGTACTTC. Its translation is CASSFRILAGGLREQYF.

V gene TRBV6-5 combines with J gene TRBJ2-3; 8 nucleotides align to TRBD2. CDR1 and CDR2 from the germline V gene are MNHEY and SVGAGI. J gave up 4 bases and V 4 bases, and 4 bases lay outside the gene matches. This CDR3 region has 14 residues. The DNA for the CDR3 is TGTGCCAGCAGTTGGCGGGGGGCGGCAGATACGCAGTATTTT. Protein sequence: CASSWRGAADTQYF.